Sequencing of this T cell receptor (beta chain) was carried out in a study of CDR3 diversity in severe acne. One entry per CDR3 protein results from TCRdb running MiXCR on the PCR reads. Of around 91,000 distinct CDR3 sequences in the sample, around 53% were seen once. CDR1 and CDR2 (germline): SGHTA, FQGNSA. CDR3 length: 17 residues. V gave up 3 bases and J gave up 3 bases, with 20 bases separating them. V gene TRBV7-2 combines with J gene TRBJ1-2, with D unclear. The sequence came from a male donor in good health, without acne. Sequencing was done on a sample of blood. CDR3 protein: CASSFSLTSEQYYGYTF. CDR3 DNA sequence: TGTGCCAGCAGCTTTAGTCTTACGAGCGAGCAGTACTATGGCTACACCTTC.